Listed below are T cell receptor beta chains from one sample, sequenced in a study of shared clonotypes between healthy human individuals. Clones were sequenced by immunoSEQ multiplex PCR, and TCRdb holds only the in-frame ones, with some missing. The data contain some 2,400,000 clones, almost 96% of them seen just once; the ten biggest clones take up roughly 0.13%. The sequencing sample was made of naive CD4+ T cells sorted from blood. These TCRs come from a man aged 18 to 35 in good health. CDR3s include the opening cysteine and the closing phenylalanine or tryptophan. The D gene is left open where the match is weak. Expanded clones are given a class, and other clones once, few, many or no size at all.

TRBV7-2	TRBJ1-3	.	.	TGTGCCAGCAGCTCTCTCACAGTGGACACCATATATTTT	CASSSLTVDTIYF
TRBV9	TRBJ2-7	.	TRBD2	TGTGCCAGCAGCCCACGGACTAGCGGGGGTCCGGGGGAGCAGTACTTC	CASSPRTSGGPGEQYF
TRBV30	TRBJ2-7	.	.	TGTGCCTGGAGTGTACTTGACTTTAGCTCCTACGAGCAGTACTTC	CAWSVLDFSSYEQYF
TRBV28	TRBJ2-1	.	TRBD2	TGTGCCAGCAGTAGTAATCTAGCGGGGACCTACAATGAGCAGTTCTTC	CASSSNLAGTYNEQFF
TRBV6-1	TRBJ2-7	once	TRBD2	TGTGCCAGCAGCCTAGCGGGGGATCGCTACGAGCAGTACTTC	CASSLAGDRYEQYF
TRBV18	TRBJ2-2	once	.	TGTGCCAGCTCATTAACAGATAACACCGGGGAGCTGTTTTTT	CASSLTDNTGELFF
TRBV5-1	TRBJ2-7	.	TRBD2	TGCGCCAGCAGCCCCGAGGATTCAGCGGGGGCCCTTCTTTTC	CASSPEDSAGALLF
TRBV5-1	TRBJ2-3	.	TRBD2	TGCGCCAGCAGCCTGACTAGCGGGGAGGCAGATACGCAGTATTTT	CASSLTSGEADTQYF
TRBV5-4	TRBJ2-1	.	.	TGTGCCAGCAGCTTCGGGACTCCCCTAAGAGATGAGCAGTTCTTC	CASSFGTPLRDEQFF
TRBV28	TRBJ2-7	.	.	TGTGCCAGCAGTTTTGGTGGGTCGGATGCGGCCTACGAGCAGTACTTC	CASSFGGSDAAYEQYF
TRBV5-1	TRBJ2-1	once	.	TGCGCCAGCAGCTTGGTGTCTGTATACAATGAGCAGTTCTTC	CASSLVSVYNEQFF
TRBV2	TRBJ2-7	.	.	TGTGCCAGCAGTGAGTGGGAGTCCTACGAGCAGTACTTC	CASSEWESYEQYF
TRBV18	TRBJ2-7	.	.	TGTGCCAGCTCACCAAACCGGGAGTCATTCCAGGAGCAGTACTTC	CASSPNRESFQEQYF
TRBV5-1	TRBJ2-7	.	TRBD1	TGCGCCAGCAGAACTGGACAGGAGAGCTCCTACGAGCAGTACTTC	CASRTGQESSYEQYF
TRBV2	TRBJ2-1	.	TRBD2	TGTGCCAGCAGTATATCGGGAGGGCAGGGGTGGAATGAGCAGTTCTTC	CASSISGGQGWNEQFF
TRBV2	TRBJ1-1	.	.	TGTGCCAGCGCCGACAGGAGCATGAACACTGAAGCTTTCTTT	CASADRSMNTEAFF
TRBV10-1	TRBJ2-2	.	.	TGCGCCAGCAGTGAGTCATCCAGGGGCGGGACCGGGGAGCTGTTTTTT	CASSESSRGGTGELFF
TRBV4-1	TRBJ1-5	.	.	TGCGCCAGCAGCCAAACTAAACAGGGTCGGAGCAATCAGCCCCAGCATTTT	CASSQTKQGRSNQPQHF
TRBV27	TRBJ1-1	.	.	TGTGCCAGCCGCGTGGGCCTAGGGTGGAACACTGAAGCTTTCTTT	CASRVGLGWNTEAFF
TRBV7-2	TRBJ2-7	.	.	TGTGCCAGCAGCTTAGGGGCCCCTAACGAGCAGTACTTC	CASSLGAPNEQYF
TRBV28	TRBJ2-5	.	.	TGTGCCAGCACCCTAGGGGAGACCCAGTACTTC	CASTLGETQYF
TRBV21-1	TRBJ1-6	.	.	TGTGCCAGCAGCACTGGGCCATCGTGTCATAATTCACCCCTCCACTTT	CASSTGPSCHNSPLHF
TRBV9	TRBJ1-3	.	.	TGTGCCAGCAGCGAAGACAGCTTTATTGGAAACACCATATATTTT	CASSEDSFIGNTIYF
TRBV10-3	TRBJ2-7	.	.	TGTGCCATGCAGGGTAGGCTTGGGGACGAGCAGTACTTC	CAMQGRLGDEQYF
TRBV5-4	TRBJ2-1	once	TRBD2	TGTGCCAGCAGCTTGGGGCGGGGGGAGCAGTTCTTC	CASSLGRGEQFF
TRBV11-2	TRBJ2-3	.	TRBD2	TGTGCCAGCAACTCCTTAAACAGCGGGAATCCAGATACGCAGTATTTT	CASNSLNSGNPDTQYF
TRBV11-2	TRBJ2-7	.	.	TGTGCCAGCAGCTTGCGGGACAACCGCTACGAGCAGTACTTC	CASSLRDNRYEQYF
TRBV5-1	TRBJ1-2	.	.	TGCGCCAGCGGCCGGGACACCGAAAACTATGGCTACACCTTC	CASGRDTENYGYTF
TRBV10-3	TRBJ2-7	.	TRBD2	TGTGCCATCAGTGCCAAGACTAGCGGTGGGGCCGAGCAGTACTTC	CAISAKTSGGAEQYF
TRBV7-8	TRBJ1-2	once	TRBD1	TGTGCCAGCAGCCTTACAACCACAGGGGACTATGGCTACACCTTC	CASSLTTTGDYGYTF
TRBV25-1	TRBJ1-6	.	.	TGTGCCAGCAGAACCGGGACCGAGAATTCACCCCTCCACTTT	CASRTGTENSPLHF
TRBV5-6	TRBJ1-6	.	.	TGTGCCAGCAGCTCCACACGGGGCAACGGTTCACCCCTCCACTTT	CASSSTRGNGSPLHF
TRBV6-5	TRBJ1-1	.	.	TGTGCCAGCACTGAACTAAGGTTAGGGGCTTTCTTT	CASTELRLGAFF
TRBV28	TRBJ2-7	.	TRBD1	TGTGCCAGCAGTGGACAGGCCCCCTACGAGCAGTACTTC	CASSGQAPYEQYF
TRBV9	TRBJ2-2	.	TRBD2	TGTGCCAGCAACTTAGCGGGAGGGCCCACCGGGGAGCTGTTTTTT	CASNLAGGPTGELFF
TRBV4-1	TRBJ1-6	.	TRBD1	TGCGCCAGCAGCCAACCCACAGGGGCGGGTTCACCCCTCCACTTT	CASSQPTGAGSPLHF
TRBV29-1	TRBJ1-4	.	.	TGCAGCGTTGTCGACAGGCAGGGCACTAATGAAAAACTGTTTTTT	CSVVDRQGTNEKLFF